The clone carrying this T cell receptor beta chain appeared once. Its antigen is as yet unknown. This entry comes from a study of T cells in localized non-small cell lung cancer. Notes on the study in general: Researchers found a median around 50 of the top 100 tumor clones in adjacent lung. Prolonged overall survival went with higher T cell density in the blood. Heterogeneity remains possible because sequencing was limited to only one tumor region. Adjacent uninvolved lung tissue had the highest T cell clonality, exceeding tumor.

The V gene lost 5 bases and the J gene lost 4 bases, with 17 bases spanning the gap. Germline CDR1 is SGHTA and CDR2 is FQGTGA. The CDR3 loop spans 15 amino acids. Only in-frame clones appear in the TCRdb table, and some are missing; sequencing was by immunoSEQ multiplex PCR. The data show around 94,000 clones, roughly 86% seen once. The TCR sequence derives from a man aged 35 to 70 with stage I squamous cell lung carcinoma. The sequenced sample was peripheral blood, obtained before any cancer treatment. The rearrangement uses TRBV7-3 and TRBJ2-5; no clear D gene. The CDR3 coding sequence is TGTGCCAGCAGCCCGTCAGTAGTAGCAGGAGAGACCCAGTACTTC. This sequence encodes CASSPSVVAGETQYF.